The clone carrying this T cell receptor beta chain was recorded at least ten times. Germline is not matched at one junction end, which may reflect a read error. This entry is derived from a study of T cells in Graves' hyperthyroidism and ophthalmopathy. Uncontrolled infections, other autoimmune diseases, pregnancy or lactation led to exclusion of patients. RNA transcripts yielded amplified TCR beta CDR3 regions. The primer set for the first-round RT-PCR of the TCR CDR3 was HTBI. MiXCR was run by TCRdb on the multiplex PCR reads, yielding one entry per CDR3 protein. Found here are roughly 500,000 distinct CDR3 sequences, 46% of them singletons; the top ten hold about two fifths. CDR3 length equals 13 residues. Germline values: CDR1 SGHRS, CDR2 YFSETQ.

The source of this sequence is an adult woman with Graves' disease, either hyperthyroidism or ophthalmopathy (not recorded which). Source material: peripheral blood or thyroid tissue (not recorded which). The V gene is TRBV5-1, the J gene TRBJ2-7; possibly TRBD2 for D (6 bases). CDR3 protein: CASSPMGGYEQYF. CDR3 nucleotide sequence: TGTGCCAGCAGTCCCATGGGGGGTTACGAGCAGTACTTC.